This TCR beta chain is from a study of OX40 agonist ivuxolimab in advanced cancers. The method was immunoSEQ multiplex PCR; TCRdb's version includes in-frame clones alone and lacks a portion of them. The profile shows roughly 70,000 clones, 84% of them singletons. The CDR3 has 16 residues. Germline V gene data show CDR1 as SGHDN and CDR2 as FVKESK. With 3 bases clipped from V and 0 bases from J, the junction kept 5 bases outside the gene matches. The starting material was CD4+ or CD8+ T cells sorted from blood, obtained in a trial of the OX40 agonist ivuxolimab. The TCR sequence derives from an adult with an advanced solid tumor such as melanoma, head and neck, liver or kidney cancer. V and J are TRBV14 and TRBJ2-3, with 8 bases lining up with TRBD2. The CDR3, as DNA: TGTGCCAGCAGCCACCGACTAGCGCTTAGCACAGATACGCAGTATTTT. It is translated as CASSHRLALSTDTQYF.